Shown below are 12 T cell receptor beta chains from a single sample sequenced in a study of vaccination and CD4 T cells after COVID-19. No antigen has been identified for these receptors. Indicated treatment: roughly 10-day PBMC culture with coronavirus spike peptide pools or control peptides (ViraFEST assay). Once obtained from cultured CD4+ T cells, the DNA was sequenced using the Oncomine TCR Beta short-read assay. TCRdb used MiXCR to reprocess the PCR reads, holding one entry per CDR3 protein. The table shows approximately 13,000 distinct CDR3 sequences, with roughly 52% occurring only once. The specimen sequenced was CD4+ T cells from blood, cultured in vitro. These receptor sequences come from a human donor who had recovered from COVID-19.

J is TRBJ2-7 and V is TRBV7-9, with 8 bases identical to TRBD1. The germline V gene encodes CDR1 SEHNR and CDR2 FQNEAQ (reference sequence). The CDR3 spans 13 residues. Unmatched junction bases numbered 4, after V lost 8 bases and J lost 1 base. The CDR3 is CASRRQGSYEQYF. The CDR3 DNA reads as TGTGCCAGCCGCAGACAGGGGTCCTACGAGCAGTACTTC.

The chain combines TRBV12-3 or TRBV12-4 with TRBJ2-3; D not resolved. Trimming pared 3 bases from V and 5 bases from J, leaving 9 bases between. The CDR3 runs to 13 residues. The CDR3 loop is CASSLEYLDTQYF. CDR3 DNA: TGTGCCAGCAGTTTGGAGTACCTAGATACGCAGTATTTT.

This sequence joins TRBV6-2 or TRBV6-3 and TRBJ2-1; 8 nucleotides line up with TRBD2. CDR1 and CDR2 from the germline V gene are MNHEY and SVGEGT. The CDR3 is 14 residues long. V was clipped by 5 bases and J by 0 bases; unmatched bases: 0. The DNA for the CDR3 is TGTGCCAGCAGTACTAGCGGCTCCTACAATGAGCAGTTCTTC. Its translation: CASSTSGSYNEQFF.

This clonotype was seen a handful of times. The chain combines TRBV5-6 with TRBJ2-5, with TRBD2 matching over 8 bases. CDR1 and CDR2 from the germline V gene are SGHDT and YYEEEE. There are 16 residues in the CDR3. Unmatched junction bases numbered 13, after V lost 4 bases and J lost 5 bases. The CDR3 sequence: CASSRGLARETETQYF. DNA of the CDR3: TGTGCCAGCAGCCGCGGACTAGCCAGGGAAACGGAGACCCAGTACTTC.

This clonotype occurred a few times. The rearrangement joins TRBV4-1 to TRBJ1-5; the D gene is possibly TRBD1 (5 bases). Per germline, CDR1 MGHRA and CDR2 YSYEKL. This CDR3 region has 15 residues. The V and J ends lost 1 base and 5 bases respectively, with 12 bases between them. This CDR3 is CASSQGGGAYQPQHF. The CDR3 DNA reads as TGCGCCAGCAGCCAAGGCGGAGGGGCATATCAGCCCCAGCATTTT.

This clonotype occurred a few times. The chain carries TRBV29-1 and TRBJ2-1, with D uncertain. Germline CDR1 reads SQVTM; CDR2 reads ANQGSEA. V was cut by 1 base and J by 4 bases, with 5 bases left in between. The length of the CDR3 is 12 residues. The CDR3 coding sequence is TGCAGCGTTGAAGCCCTGTACAATGAGCAGTTCTTC. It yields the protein CSVEALYNEQFF.

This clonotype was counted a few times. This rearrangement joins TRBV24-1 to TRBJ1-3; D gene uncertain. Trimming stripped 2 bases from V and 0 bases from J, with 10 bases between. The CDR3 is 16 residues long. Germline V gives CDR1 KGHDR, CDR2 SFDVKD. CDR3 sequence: CATSDSNRSSGNTIYF. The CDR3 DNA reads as TGTGCCACCAGTGATTCGAACCGAAGCTCTGGAAACACCATATATTTT.

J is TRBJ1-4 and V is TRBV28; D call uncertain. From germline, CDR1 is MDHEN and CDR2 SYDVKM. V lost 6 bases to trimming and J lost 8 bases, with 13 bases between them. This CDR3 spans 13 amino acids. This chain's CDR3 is CASRTLVREKLFF. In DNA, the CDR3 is TGTGCCAGCAGAACATTAGTCAGGGAAAAACTGTTTTTT.

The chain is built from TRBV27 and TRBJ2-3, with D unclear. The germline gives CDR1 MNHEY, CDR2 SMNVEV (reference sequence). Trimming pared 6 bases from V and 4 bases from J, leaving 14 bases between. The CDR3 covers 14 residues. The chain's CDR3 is CASRLTTTADTQYF. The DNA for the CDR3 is TGTGCCAGCAGGCTAACTACTACCGCAGATACGCAGTATTTT.

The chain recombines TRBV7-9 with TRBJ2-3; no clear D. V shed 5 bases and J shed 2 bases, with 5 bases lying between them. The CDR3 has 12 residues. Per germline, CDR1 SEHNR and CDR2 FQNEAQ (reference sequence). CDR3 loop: CASSPDTDTQYF. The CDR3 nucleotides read TGTGCCAGCAGCCCGGACACAGATACGCAGTATTTT.

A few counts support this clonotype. The CDR3 DNA sequence: TGTGCCACCAGTGACTCAATAGCGGGTGGGCAGGAGACCCAGTACTTC. This translates into CATSDSIAGGQETQYF. This chain joins TRBV24-1 and TRBJ2-5; 7 bases agree with TRBD2. The CDR3 totals 16 residues. CDR1 is KGHDR and CDR2 is SFDVKD in the germline V gene. V gave up 4 bases and J gave up 5 bases; unmatched junction bases: 12.

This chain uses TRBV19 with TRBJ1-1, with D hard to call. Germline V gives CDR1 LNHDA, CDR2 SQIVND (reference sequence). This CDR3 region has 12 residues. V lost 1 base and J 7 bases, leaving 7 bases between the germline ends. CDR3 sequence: CASSIALGEAFF. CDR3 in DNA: TGTGCCAGTAGTATAGCGCTTGGTGAAGCTTTCTTT. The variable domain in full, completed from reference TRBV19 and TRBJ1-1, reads DGGITQSPKYLFRKEGQNVTLSCEQNLNHDAMYWYRQDPGQGLRLIYYSQIVNDFQKGDIAEGYSVSREKKESFPLTVTSAQKNPTAFYLCASSIALGEAFFGQGTRLTVV.